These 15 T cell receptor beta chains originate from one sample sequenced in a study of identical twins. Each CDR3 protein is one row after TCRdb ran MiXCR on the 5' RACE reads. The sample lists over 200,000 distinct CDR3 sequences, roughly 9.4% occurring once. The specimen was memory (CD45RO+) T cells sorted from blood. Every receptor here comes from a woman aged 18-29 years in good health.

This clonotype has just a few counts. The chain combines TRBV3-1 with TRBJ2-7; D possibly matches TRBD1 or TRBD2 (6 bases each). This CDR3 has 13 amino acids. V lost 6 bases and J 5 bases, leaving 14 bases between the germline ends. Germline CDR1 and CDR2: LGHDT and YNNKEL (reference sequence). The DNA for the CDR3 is TGTGCCAGCAGTCTATTCGGGGGCAACGAGCAGTACTTC. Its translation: CASSLFGGNEQYF.

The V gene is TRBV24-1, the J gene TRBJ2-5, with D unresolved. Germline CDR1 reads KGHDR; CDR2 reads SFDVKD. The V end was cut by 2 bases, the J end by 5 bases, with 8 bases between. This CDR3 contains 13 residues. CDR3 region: CATSDSPGETQYF. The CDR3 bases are TGTGCCACCAGTGATTCCCCCGGTGAGACCCAGTACTTC.

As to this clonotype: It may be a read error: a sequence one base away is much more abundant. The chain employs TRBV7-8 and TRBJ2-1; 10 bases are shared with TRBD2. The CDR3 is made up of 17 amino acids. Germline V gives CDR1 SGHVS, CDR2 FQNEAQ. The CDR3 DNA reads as TGTGCCAGCAGCTCTCCGGGACTAGCGATTTGGTACAATGGGCAGTTCTTC. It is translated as CASSSPGLAIWYNGQFF.

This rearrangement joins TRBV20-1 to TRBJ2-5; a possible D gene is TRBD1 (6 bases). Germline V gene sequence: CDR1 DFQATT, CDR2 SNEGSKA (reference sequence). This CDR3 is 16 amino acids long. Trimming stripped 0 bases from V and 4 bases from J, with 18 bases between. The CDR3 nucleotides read TGCAGTGCTAGAGATCTATACAGGGCGTCGGGAGAGACCCAGTACTTC. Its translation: CSARDLYRASGETQYF.

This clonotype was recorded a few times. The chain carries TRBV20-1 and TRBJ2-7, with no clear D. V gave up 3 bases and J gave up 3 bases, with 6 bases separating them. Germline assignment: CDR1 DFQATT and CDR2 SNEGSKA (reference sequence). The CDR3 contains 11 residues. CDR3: CSASRHYEQYF. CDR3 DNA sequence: TGCAGTGCTAGTAGGCACTACGAGCAGTACTTC.

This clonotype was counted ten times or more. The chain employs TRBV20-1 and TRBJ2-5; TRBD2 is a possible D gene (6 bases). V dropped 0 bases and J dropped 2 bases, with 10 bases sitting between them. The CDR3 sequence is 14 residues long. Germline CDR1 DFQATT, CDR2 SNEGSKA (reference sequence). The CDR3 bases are TGCAGTGCTAGAGATAGGCGGGGTCAAGAGACCCAGTACTTC. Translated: CSARDRRGQETQYF.

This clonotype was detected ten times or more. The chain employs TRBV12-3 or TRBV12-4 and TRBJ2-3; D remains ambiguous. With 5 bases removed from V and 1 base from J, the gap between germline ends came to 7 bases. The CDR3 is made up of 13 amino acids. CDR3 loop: CASSIGRTDTQYF. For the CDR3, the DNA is TGTGCCAGCAGTATCGGGCGCACAGATACGCAGTATTTT.

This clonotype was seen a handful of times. CDR3 region: CASRFEPNTGELFF. The DNA for the CDR3 is TGCGCCAGCAGATTCGAGCCAAACACCGGGGAGCTGTTTTTT. The V call is TRBV5-1, the J call TRBJ2-2; no reliable D call. The CDR3 runs 14 residues. V dropped 5 bases and J dropped 2 bases, with 10 bases sitting between them. Germline CDR1 SGHRS, CDR2 YFSETQ.

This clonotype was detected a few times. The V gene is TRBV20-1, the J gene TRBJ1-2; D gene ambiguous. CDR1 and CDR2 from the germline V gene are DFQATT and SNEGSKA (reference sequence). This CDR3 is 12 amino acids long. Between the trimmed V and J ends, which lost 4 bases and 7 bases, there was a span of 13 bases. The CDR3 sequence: CSATRPGLGYTF. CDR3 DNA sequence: TGCAGTGCTACCCGTCCCGGACTTGGCTACACCTTC.

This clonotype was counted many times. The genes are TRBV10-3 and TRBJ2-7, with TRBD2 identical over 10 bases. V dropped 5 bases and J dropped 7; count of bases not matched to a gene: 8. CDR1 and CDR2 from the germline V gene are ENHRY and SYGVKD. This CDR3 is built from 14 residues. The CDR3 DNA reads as TGTGCCATCAGTAGGAAACTAGCGGGGTCGGAGCAGTACTTC. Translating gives CAISRKLAGSEQYF.

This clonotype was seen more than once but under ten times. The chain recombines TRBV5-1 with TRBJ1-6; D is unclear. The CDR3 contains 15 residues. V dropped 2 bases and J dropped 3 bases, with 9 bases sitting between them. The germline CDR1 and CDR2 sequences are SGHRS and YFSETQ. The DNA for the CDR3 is TGCGCCAGCAGCTTCGGTGGCAGCTATAATTCACCCCTCCACTTT. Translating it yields CASSFGGSYNSPLHF. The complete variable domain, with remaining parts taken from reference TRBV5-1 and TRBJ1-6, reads KAGVTQTPRYLIKTRGQQVTLSCSPISGHRSVSWYQQTPGQGLQFLFEYFSETQRNKGNFPGRFSGRQFSNSRSEMNVSTLELGDSALYLCASSFGGSYNSPLHFGNGTRLTVT.

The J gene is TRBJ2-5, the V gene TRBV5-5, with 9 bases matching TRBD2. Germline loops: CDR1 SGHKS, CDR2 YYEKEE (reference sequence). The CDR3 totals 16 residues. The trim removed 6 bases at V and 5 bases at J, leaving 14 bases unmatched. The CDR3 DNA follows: TGTGCCAGCACCCCGGGGTCAGCGGGAGGAGTGGAGACCCAGTACTTC. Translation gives CASTPGSAGGVETQYF.

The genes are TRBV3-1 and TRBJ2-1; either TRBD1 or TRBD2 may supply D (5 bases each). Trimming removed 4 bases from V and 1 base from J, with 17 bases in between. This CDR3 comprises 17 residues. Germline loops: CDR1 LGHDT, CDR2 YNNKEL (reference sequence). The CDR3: CASSPPLGTPSYNEQFF. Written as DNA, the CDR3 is TGTGCCAGCAGCCCGCCCCTGGGGACCCCGTCCTACAATGAGCAGTTCTTC.

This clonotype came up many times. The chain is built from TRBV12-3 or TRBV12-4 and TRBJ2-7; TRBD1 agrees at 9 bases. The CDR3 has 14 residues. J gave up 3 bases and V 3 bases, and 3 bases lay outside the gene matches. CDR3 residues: CASSFRDRDYEQYF. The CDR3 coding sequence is TGTGCCAGCAGTTTCCGGGACAGGGACTACGAGCAGTACTTC.

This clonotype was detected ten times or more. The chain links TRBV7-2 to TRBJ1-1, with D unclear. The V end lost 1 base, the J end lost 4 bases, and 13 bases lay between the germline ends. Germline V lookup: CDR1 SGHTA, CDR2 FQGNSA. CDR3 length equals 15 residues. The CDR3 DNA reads TGTGCCAGCAGCTTAGTTGGGGAATCGGGCACTGAAGCTTTCTTT. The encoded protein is CASSLVGESGTEAFF. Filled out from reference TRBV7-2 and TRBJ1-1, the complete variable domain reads GAGVSQSPSNKVTEKGKDVELRCDPISGHTALYWYRQSLGQGLEFLIYFQGNSAPDKSGLPSDRFSAERTGGSVSTLTIQRTQQEDSAVYLCASSLVGESGTEAFFGQGTRLTVV.